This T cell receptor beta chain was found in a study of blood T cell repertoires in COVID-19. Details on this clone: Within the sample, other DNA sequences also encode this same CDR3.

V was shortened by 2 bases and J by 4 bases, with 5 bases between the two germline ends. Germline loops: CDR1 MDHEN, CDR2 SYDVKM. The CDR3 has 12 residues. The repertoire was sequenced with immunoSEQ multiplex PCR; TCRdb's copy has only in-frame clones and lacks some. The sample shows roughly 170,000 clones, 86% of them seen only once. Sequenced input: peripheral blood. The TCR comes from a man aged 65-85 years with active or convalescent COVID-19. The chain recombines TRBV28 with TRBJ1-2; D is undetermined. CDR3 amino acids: CASSLAGYGYTF. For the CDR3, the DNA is TGTGCCAGCAGTTTAGCCGGCTATGGCTACACCTTC.